These 24 T cell receptor beta chains were all obtained from the same sample, sequenced in a study of cytomegalovirus exposure and HLA in healthy donors. Use of 60 Vbeta and 13 Jbeta primers characterized the PCR. Libraries were prepared by immunoSEQ multiplex PCR; TCRdb keeps only in-frame clonotypes and omits some of them. The sample shows about 100,000 clones, about 68% of them seen only once. The material sequenced was PBMCs. Receptors originate from a male donor in good health and CMV-seropositive.

The rearrangement uses TRBV27 and TRBJ1-2; the D gene is possibly TRBD1 (5 bases). CDR1 MNHEY and CDR2 SMNVEV come from the germline V gene (reference sequence). CDR3 length: 15 residues. The V and J ends lost 4 bases and 4 bases respectively, with 16 bases between them. CDR3 loop: CASSSWGVGGYGYTF. CDR3 DNA sequence: TGTGCCAGCAGTTCTTGGGGGGTGGGAGGCTATGGCTACACCTTC.

V is TRBV18 and J is TRBJ1-3; 9 nucleotides agree with TRBD1. This CDR3 has 17 amino acids. CDR1 is KGHSH, CDR2 LQKENI, per germline. The junction had 6 bases not matched to a gene; V was cut back by 3 bases and J by 0 bases. In DNA form, the CDR3 reads TGTGCCAGCTCACCGGTAGCGGGACAGGGCTCTGGAAACACCATATATTTT. It encodes CASSPVAGQGSGNTIYF.

The rearrangement joins TRBV4-3 to TRBJ2-7, with 11 bases matching TRBD1. With V trimmed by 0 bases and J by 5 bases, 9 bases remained unmatched. The CDR3 sequence is 17 residues long. Germline CDR1 LGHNA, CDR2 YSLEER. This CDR3 reads CASSQDVPGQGADEQYF. CDR3 sequence (DNA): TGCGCCAGCAGCCAAGATGTCCCAGGACAGGGGGCGGACGAGCAGTACTTC.

Concerning this clone: Other DNA sequences in the same sample also yield this CDR3. The rearrangement links TRBV7-9 to TRBJ1-2; TRBD1 is a possible D gene (6 bases). CDR1 is SEHNR, CDR2 FQNEAQ, per germline (reference sequence). The length of the CDR3 is 12 residues. V was trimmed by 1 base and J by 7 bases, leaving 7 bases between them. The DNA of the CDR3 is TGTGCCAGCAGCTTAGAGACAGGTGGCTACACCTTC. Its translation is CASSLETGGYTF. Using reference TRBV7-9 and TRBJ1-2 for the parts outside the CDR3, the full variable domain is DTGVSQNPRHKITKRGQNVTFRCDPISEHNRLYWYRQTLGQGPEFLTYFQNEAQLEKSRLLSDRFSAERPKGSFSTLEIQRTEQGDSAMYLCASSLETGGYTFGSGTRLTVV.

The V call is TRBV5-1, the J call TRBJ1-6; no clear D gene. V shed 4 bases and J shed 10 bases, with 12 bases lying between them. CDR1 and CDR2 from the germline V gene are SGHRS and YFSETQ. This CDR3 has 13 amino acids. The CDR3 here is CASSVYSNSPLHF. The DNA for the CDR3 is TGCGCCAGCAGCGTCTACAGTAACTCACCCCTCCACTTT.

The chain links TRBV4-1 to TRBJ2-3, with a weak D call TRBD1 (6 bases). Trimming pared 0 bases from V and 0 bases from J, leaving 7 bases between. CDR3 length: 15 residues. Germline lookup yields CDR1 MGHRA and CDR2 YSYEKL. CDR3 amino acids: CASSQEGASTDTQYF. The DNA for the CDR3 is TGCGCCAGCAGCCAAGAGGGGGCCAGCACAGATACGCAGTATTTT.

This clone was found a few times. The chain links TRBV14 to TRBJ2-1; tentative D call: TRBD2 (6 bases). The CDR3 is 16 amino acids. Germline V lookup: CDR1 SGHDN, CDR2 FVKESK. V shed 4 bases and J shed 3 bases, with 16 bases lying between them. The CDR3: CASSPDYPGGYNEQFF. CDR3 coding DNA: TGTGCCAGCAGCCCTGACTACCCCGGGGGCTACAATGAGCAGTTCTTC.

This chain connects TRBV5-1 to TRBJ2-7; possible D gene TRBD2, 5 bases. CDR1 and CDR2 from the germline V gene are SGHRS and YFSETQ. CDR3 length: 15 residues. Trimming stripped 2 bases from V and 5 bases from J, with 17 bases between. The chain's CDR3 is CASSLSYGVGNEQYF. CDR3 DNA sequence: TGCGCCAGCAGCTTATCGTACGGGGTGGGCAACGAGCAGTACTTC.

This chain connects TRBV6-1 to TRBJ1-1; D not certain. This CDR3 comprises 15 residues. Germline CDR1 reads MNHNS; CDR2 reads SASEGT. Trimming took 3 bases from V and 0 from J, leaving 11 bases between them. CDR3 sequence reads: CASSDLGRMNTEAFF. CDR3 DNA sequence: TGTGCCAGCAGTGATTTGGGCAGGATGAACACTGAAGCTTTCTTT.

The V gene is TRBV6-5, the J gene TRBJ1-6, with 9 bases that match TRBD1. This CDR3 region has 15 residues. CDR1 is MNHEY and CDR2 is SVGAGI in the germline V gene. V trimming: 2 bases; J trimming: 8 bases; junction bases outside the gene matches: 4. CDR3 nucleotides: TGTGCCAGCAGTTACGAGGGACAGGGAGATTCACCCCTCCACTTT. It yields the protein CASSYEGQGDSPLHF.

The chain has TRBV11-3 and TRBJ2-3, with 8 bases identical to TRBD1. This CDR3 has 17 residues. Germline V gives CDR1 SGHNT, CDR2 YENEEA. Unmatched junction bases numbered 13, after V lost 5 bases and J lost 3 bases. CDR3 DNA: TGTGCCAGCAGCCTGAACGGACAGGGTGTGTTTACAGATACGCAGTATTTT. Amino acid sequence: CASSLNGQGVFTDTQYF.

The chain carries TRBV12-5 and TRBJ2-3; tentatively, D is TRBD1 (5 bases). The CDR3 is 14 amino acids. The V end was cut by 3 bases, the J end by 5 bases, with 12 bases between. Per germline, CDR1 LGHNT and CDR2 FRNRAP. CDR3 nucleotides: TGTGCTAGTGGTTTTCTTTCCCAGGGAGATACGCAGTATTTT. It translates to CASGFLSQGDTQYF.

V is TRBV4-2 and J is TRBJ1-5; 7 nucleotides agree with TRBD1. CDR3 length: 14 residues. V lost 4 bases, J lost 2 bases, and 2 bases stayed unmatched. From germline, CDR1 is LGHNA and CDR2 YNFKEQ. The CDR3 nucleotides read TGTGCCAGCAGCCCAGGACAGGGCAATCAGCCCCAGCATTTT. Encoded protein: CASSPGQGNQPQHF.

The chain employs TRBV9 and TRBJ1-3; D is ambiguous. The CDR3 is 14 amino acids. Between the trimmed V and J ends, which lost 4 bases and 0 bases, there was a span of 8 bases. Germline values: CDR1 SGDLS, CDR2 YYNGEE. CDR3 sequence reads: CASSRLVSGNTIYF. The CDR3 bases are TGTGCCAGCAGCCGGCTAGTCTCTGGAAACACCATATATTTT.

This chain uses TRBV14 with TRBJ1-2; D possibly corresponds to TRBD1 (5 bases). Germline CDR1 SGHDN, CDR2 FVKESK. The germline V and J ends were trimmed by 5 bases and 3 bases, with 10 bases remaining between them. The CDR3 is made up of 13 amino acids. CDR3 residues: CASSSRQYYGYTF. The CDR3 nucleotides read TGTGCCAGCAGCTCCAGACAGTACTATGGCTACACCTTC.

The gene calls are TRBV25-1 and TRBJ1-6, with unresolved D. From germline, CDR1 is MGHDK and CDR2 SYGVNS. CDR3 length: 11 amino acids. Trimming pared 8 bases from V and 7 bases from J, leaving 6 bases between. CDR3 sequence reads: CASGGNSPLHF. The DNA of the CDR3 is TGTGCCAGCGGAGGGAATTCACCCCTCCACTTT.

The rearrangement links TRBV4-3 to TRBJ1-1, with unresolved D. Germline CDR1 LGHNA, CDR2 YSLEER. The V gene lost 1 base and the J gene lost 4 bases, with 7 bases spanning the gap. The CDR3 extends over 13 amino acids. For the CDR3, the DNA is TGCGCCAGCAGCCAAGGTTCTTTCACTGAAGCTTTCTTT. Translating it yields CASSQGSFTEAFF.

V is TRBV19 and J is TRBJ1-1; TRBD1 matches 10 bases. The CDR3 contains 15 residues. Germline-derived CDR1 and CDR2 are LNHDA and SQIVND (reference sequence). The V and J ends lost 4 bases and 6 bases, in that order; junction bases with no gene match: 8. CDR3 DNA: TGTGCCAGTAGTAGCAGGACAGGGGGGTTTCCTGAAGCTTTCTTT. It specifies CASSSRTGGFPEAFF.

The chain employs TRBV5-4 and TRBJ2-3, with 9 nucleotides matching TRBD2. The length of the CDR3 is 17 residues. Germline loops: CDR1 SGHNT, CDR2 YYREEE (reference sequence). V was clipped by 1 base and J by 5 bases; unmatched bases: 11. CDR3: CASSLRLAGLRGDTQYF. CDR3 sequence (DNA): TGTGCCAGCAGCTTGCGGCTAGCGGGGCTCAGGGGAGATACGCAGTATTTT.

This rearrangement joins TRBV5-1 to TRBJ1-2, with 9 bases fitting TRBD1. This CDR3 contains 14 residues. CDR1 and CDR2 from the germline V gene are SGHRS and YFSETQ. V lost 4 bases to trimming and J lost 6 bases; unmatched junction nucleotides: 7. The CDR3 DNA follows: TGCGCCAGCAGCCGGGACAGGGTCGGAAATGGCTACACCTTC. This encodes CASSRDRVGNGYTF.

The sample holds a few counts of this clone. V gene TRBV7-9 combines with J gene TRBJ1-1, with a weak D call TRBD1 (6 bases). Trimming removed 4 bases from V and 1 base from J, with 7 bases in between. The CDR3 has 13 residues. Germline-derived CDR1 and CDR2 are SEHNR and FQNEAQ (reference sequence). The CDR3 loop is CASSSQGNTEAFF. CDR3 nucleotides: TGTGCCAGCAGCTCACAGGGGAACACTGAAGCTTTCTTT.

This sequence joins TRBV4-1 and TRBJ1-4; 9 bases map to TRBD1. V lost 3 bases and J lost 5; bases outside the gene matches: 1. This CDR3 region has 14 residues. Germline CDR1 and CDR2: MGHRA and YSYEKL. CDR3 nucleotide sequence: TGCGCCAGCAGCCACGGGACAGGGAATGAAAAACTGTTTTTT. It is translated as CASSHGTGNEKLFF.

This clone has a handful of counts. The chain joins TRBV2 to TRBJ1-6; 12 nucleotides agree with TRBD1. The CDR3 extends over 18 amino acids. Germline CDR1 and CDR2: SNHLY and FYNNEI. V shed 6 bases, J shed 2 bases, and the junction held 8 bases outside the gene matches. As DNA, the CDR3 is TGTGCCAGCAGGCCGGGACAGGGGGCCCGGACCTATAATTCACCCCTCCACTTT. This encodes CASRPGQGARTYNSPLHF.

The V and J genes are TRBV18 and TRBJ1-2; 8 nucleotides match TRBD1. The germline CDR1 and CDR2 sequences are KGHSH and LQKENI. The CDR3 length is 14 residues. V lost 3 bases, J lost 5 bases, and 5 bases stayed unmatched. CDR3 loop: CASSPDRGRYGYTF. The CDR3, as DNA: TGTGCCAGCTCACCCGACAGGGGAAGATATGGCTACACCTTC. The variable domain in full, with the rest retrieved from reference TRBV18 and TRBJ1-2, is NAGVMQNPRHLVRRRGQEARLRCSPMKGHSHVYWYRQLPEEGLKFMVYLQKENIIDESGMPKERFSAEFPKEGPSILRIQQVVRGDSAAYFCASSPDRGRYGYTFGSGTRLTVV.